These 6 T cell receptor beta chains came from one sample sequenced in a study of T cell repertoires in cytomegalovirus infection. Each CDR3 protein gets one entry after TCRdb re-called the reads with MiXCR. The sample holds 630,000 or so distinct CDR3 sequences, approximately 24% seen once. Sequenced input: CD8+ T cells from PBMCs. The receptors were sampled from a human donor in good health (CMV status not recorded). Some clones in this sample may be carry-over from other donors' samples.

V gene TRBV29-1 combines with J gene TRBJ1-1, with D hard to call. This CDR3 has 16 amino acids. V lost 4 bases and J 0 bases, leaving 18 bases between the germline ends. CDR1 is SQVTM, CDR2 ANQGSEA, per germline. CDR3 residues: CSVGWDVVPLNTEAFF. DNA for the CDR3: TGCAGCGTTGGTTGGGATGTCGTTCCCCTGAACACTGAAGCTTTCTTT.

The table lists this clonotype with a few counts. The V call is TRBV20-1, the J call TRBJ2-2; 10 nucleotides agree with TRBD1. Germline CDR1 DFQATT, CDR2 SNEGSKA (reference sequence). CDR3 length: 16 amino acids. V lost 3 bases, J lost 4 bases, and 8 bases stayed unmatched. The CDR3 DNA is TGCAGTGCTAGGGGGCTAGGGACAGGGGTCACCGGGGAGCTGTTTTTT. Its translation: CSARGLGTGVTGELFF.

This clonotype was observed a few times. The chain employs TRBV28 and TRBJ2-3; 9 bases are shared with TRBD1. The germline V gene has CDR1 MDHEN and CDR2 SYDVKM. The V gene end was trimmed by 4 bases and the J gene end by 4 bases; junction bases not matched to a gene: 6. The CDR3 consists of 15 residues. The CDR3 sequence is CASSSRDRAADTQYF. The CDR3 coding sequence is TGTGCCAGCAGTTCCCGGGACAGGGCAGCAGATACGCAGTATTTT.

This sequence joins TRBV7-9 and TRBJ2-2; a weak D match, TRBD2 (6 bases). Per germline, CDR1 SEHNR and CDR2 FQNEAQ (reference sequence). V lost 8 bases to trimming and J lost 1 base, with 17 bases between them. The CDR3 loop spans 16 amino acids. The CDR3 reads CASVPRDPLNTGELFF. CDR3 bases: TGTGCCAGCGTTCCGCGGGACCCCCTGAACACCGGGGAGCTGTTTTTT.

This clonotype has at least ten counts. This rearrangement joins TRBV7-6 to TRBJ1-6, with D possibly TRBD1 on 6 matching bases. CDR1 and CDR2 (germline): SGHVS, FNYEAQ. The V end was cut by 5 bases, the J end by 8 bases, with 10 bases between. The CDR3 consists of 13 residues. The CDR3 reads CASSHPGDSPLHF. The CDR3 coding sequence is TGTGCCAGCAGCCACCCAGGGGATTCACCCCTCCACTTT.

The gene calls are TRBV27 and TRBJ2-5; 12 bases align to TRBD2. The CDR3 is made up of 14 amino acids. From germline, CDR1 is MNHEY and CDR2 SMNVEV (reference sequence). V lost 10 bases to trimming and J lost 5 bases; unmatched junction nucleotides: 8. For the CDR3, the DNA is TGTGCCACCGGACTAGCGGGGAACGGGGAGACCCAGTACTTC. Protein product: CATGLAGNGETQYF.